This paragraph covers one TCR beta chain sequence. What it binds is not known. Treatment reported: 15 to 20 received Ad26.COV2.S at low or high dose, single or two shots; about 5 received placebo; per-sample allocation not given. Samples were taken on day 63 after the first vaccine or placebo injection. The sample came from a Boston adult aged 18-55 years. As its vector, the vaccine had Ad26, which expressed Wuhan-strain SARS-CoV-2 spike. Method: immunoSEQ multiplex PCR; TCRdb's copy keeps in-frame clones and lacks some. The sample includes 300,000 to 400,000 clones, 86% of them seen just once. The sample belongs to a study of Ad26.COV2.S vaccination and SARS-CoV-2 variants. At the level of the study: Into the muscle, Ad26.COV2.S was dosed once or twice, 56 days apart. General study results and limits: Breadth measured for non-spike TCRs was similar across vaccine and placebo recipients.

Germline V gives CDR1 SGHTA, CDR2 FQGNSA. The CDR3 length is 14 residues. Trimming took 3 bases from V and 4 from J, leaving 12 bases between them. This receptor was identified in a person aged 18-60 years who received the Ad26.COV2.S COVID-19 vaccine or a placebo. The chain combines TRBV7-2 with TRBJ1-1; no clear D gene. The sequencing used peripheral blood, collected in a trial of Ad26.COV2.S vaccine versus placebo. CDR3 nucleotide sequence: TGTGCCAGCAGCTTTACTGACATAGCCACTGAAGCTTTCTTT. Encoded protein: CASSFTDIATEAFF.